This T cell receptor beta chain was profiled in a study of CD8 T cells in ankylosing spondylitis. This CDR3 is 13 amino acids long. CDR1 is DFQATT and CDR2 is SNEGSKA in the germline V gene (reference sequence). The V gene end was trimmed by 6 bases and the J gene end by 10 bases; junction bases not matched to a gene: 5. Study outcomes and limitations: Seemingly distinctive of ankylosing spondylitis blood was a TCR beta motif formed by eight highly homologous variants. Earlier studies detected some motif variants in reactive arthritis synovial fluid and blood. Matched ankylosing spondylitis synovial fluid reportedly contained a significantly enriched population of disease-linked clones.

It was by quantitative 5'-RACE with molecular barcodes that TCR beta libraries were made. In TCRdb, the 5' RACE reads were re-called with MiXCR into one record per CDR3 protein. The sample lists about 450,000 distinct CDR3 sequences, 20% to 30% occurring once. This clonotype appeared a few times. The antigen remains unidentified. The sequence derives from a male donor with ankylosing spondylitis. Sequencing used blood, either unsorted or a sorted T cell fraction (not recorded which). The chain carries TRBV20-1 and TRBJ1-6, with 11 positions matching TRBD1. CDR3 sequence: CSALRDRGSPLHF. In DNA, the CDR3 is TGCAGTGCCCTCCGGGACAGGGGGTCACCCCTCCACTTT.